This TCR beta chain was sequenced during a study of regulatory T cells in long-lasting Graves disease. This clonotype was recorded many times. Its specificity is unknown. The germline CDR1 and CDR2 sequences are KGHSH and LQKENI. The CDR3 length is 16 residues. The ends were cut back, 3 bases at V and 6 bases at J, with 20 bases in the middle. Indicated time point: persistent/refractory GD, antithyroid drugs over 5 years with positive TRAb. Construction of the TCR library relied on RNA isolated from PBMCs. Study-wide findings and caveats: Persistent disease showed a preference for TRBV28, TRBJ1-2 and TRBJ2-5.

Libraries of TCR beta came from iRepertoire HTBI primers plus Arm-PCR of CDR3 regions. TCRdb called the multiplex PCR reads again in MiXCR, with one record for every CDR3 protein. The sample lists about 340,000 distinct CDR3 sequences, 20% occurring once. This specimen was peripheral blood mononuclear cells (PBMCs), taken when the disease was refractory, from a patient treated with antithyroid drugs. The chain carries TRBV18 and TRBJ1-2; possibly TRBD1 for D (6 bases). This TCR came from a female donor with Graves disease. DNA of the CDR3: TGTGCCAGCTCACCGAAAACCGGGACATCTAGAGATGGCTACACCTTC. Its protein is CASSPKTGTSRDGYTF.